The T cell receptor (beta chain) described here comes from a study of CD8 T cells in Susac syndrome. With random hexamers, reverse transcription was performed on roughly 0.45 to 1 ug of RNA. TCRdb re-called the immunoSEQ multiplex PCR reads with MiXCR, one entry per CDR3 protein. Among about 190,000 distinct CDR3 sequences listed, approximately 94% were seen once. Looked up from germline, CDR1 is MNHEY and CDR2 is SVGEGT. The V gene lost 9 bases and the J gene lost 5 bases, with 13 bases spanning the gap. CDR3 length: 12 residues. The rearrangement joins TRBV6-2 or TRBV6-3 to TRBJ2-5; D perhaps matches TRBD1 (5 bases). Specimen: CD4+ T cells from PBMCs. The sequence was collected from a human donor with Susac syndrome. CDR3 protein: CASKTVLETQYF. CDR3 coding DNA: TGTGCCAGTAAGACAGTTTTGGAGACCCAGTACTTC.